The 27 T cell receptor beta chains below all came from one sample that was sequenced in a study of blood T cell repertoires in COVID-19 (dated by TCRdb to 2018 to 2021). Library creation used the immunoSEQ multiplex PCR assay. Sourced from immuneACCESS, this table was stored by TCRdb with only in-frame sequences that have V and J called. A share of the clones is absent; for the studies checked, an unresolved V gene accounts for under half, and the remainder has no known explanation. The sample contains roughly 100,000 clones, roughly 87% of them found a single time. The ten largest clones capture around 5.3% of the sample. Sequencing was done on a sample of peripheral blood. The receptors stem from a woman aged 45-65 years with COVID-19, enrolled during active disease.

The gene calls are TRBV28 and TRBJ2-3; D is perhaps TRBD2 (5 bases). There are 15 residues in the CDR3. From germline, CDR1 is MDHEN and CDR2 SYDVKM. V was cut by 5 bases and J by 5 bases, with 17 bases left in between. CDR3 bases: TGTGCCAGCAGTCCCCCCCGCGAGGGCAGAGATACGCAGTATTTT. Translated, it gives CASSPPREGRDTQYF.

The chain has TRBV18 and TRBJ2-7; 7 nucleotides line up with TRBD2. The CDR3 has 15 amino acids. Looked up from germline, CDR1 is KGHSH and CDR2 is LQKENI. Trimming cost V 0 bases and J 5 bases; bases outside gene matches: 7. The CDR3 reads CASSPPGRGGHEQYF. The CDR3, as DNA: TGTGCCAGCTCACCACCGGGGAGGGGAGGCCACGAGCAGTACTTC.

This sequence joins TRBV7-3 and TRBJ2-3, with D possibly matching TRBD2 (6 bases). Germline V lookup: CDR1 SGHTA, CDR2 FQGTGA. The CDR3 sequence is 14 residues long. Trimming took off 5 bases at V and 5 bases at J, with 14 bases between the two ends. DNA of the CDR3: TGTGCCAGCAGCCTGTCGGGGGTGGAAGATACGCAGTATTTT. The encoded protein is CASSLSGVEDTQYF.

The V and J genes are TRBV2 and TRBJ2-1; 11 positions match TRBD2. The CDR3 runs 15 residues. V shed 4 bases, J shed 4 bases, and the junction held 3 bases outside the gene matches. Germline V lookup: CDR1 SNHLY, CDR2 FYNNEI. The CDR3 bases are TGTGCCAGCAGTGGTAGCGGGGGGGCGTACAATGAGCAGTTCTTC. This gives the protein CASSGSGGAYNEQFF.

J is TRBJ1-1 and V is TRBV28, with D maybe TRBD1 (6 bases). The CDR3 length is 11 residues. The V and J ends lost 6 bases and 11 bases respectively, with 13 bases between them. Germline CDR1 MDHEN, CDR2 SYDVKM. CDR3 DNA sequence: TGTGCCAGCAGCATCGACAGGCGGGCTTTCTTT. The encoded protein is CASSIDRRAFF.

This sequence joins TRBV11-3 and TRBJ2-1, with 10 nucleotides matching TRBD2. CDR1 SGHNT and CDR2 YENEEA come from the germline V gene. This CDR3 has 17 residues. V lost 6 bases, J lost 3 bases, and 11 bases stayed unmatched. The CDR3 sequence: CASSRASGGHSYNEQFF. The CDR3 DNA reads TGTGCCAGCAGTCGGGCTAGCGGGGGCCATAGCTACAATGAGCAGTTCTTC.

This chain uses TRBV5-5 with TRBJ2-3; the D gene is possibly TRBD2 (6 bases). This CDR3 is 15 amino acids long. Germline lookup yields CDR1 SGHKS and CDR2 YYEKEE (reference sequence). With 0 bases removed from V and 3 bases from J, the gap between germline ends came to 11 bases. The CDR3: CASSLDGGWTDTQYF. In nucleotides, the CDR3 is TGTGCCAGCAGCTTGGACGGGGGATGGACAGATACGCAGTATTTT.

The chain is built from TRBV10-3 and TRBJ1-5, with D tentatively TRBD1 (6 bases). V shed 0 bases and J shed 0 bases, with 12 bases lying between them. CDR3 length: 17 amino acids. The germline V gene encodes CDR1 ENHRY and CDR2 SYGVKD. The CDR3 region has the DNA TGTGCCATCAGTGAGTCAGGACAGTCCTATAGCAATCAGCCCCAGCATTTT. Translated, it gives CAISESGQSYSNQPQHF.

The chain recombines TRBV4-2 with TRBJ2-3; D is perhaps TRBD1 (6 bases). Looked up from germline, CDR1 is LGHNA and CDR2 is YNFKEQ. This CDR3 has 15 amino acids. V gave up 2 bases and J gave up 2 bases, with 11 bases separating them. The CDR3 DNA reads as TGTGCCAGCAGCCAAATGGACAGTTACACAGATACGCAGTATTTT. Encoded protein: CASSQMDSYTDTQYF.

The rearrangement joins TRBV7-3 to TRBJ2-1; a weak D match, TRBD1 (6 bases). Germline CDR1 is SGHTA and CDR2 is FQGTGA. This CDR3 is built from 15 residues. V dropped 4 bases and J dropped 3 bases, with 13 bases sitting between them. Written as DNA, the CDR3 is TGTGCCAGCAGCTCGGGACATACAGTCTACAATGAGCAGTTCTTC. It codes for CASSSGHTVYNEQFF.

The V gene is TRBV10-2, the J gene TRBJ1-5, with D unresolved. CDR1 is WSHSY, CDR2 SAAADI, per germline. The CDR3 length is 14 residues. Trimming shortened V by 3 bases and J by 4 bases, and 10 bases separated the two germline ends. CDR3 coding DNA: TGCGCCAGCAGTGATTTGGTCGCGAATCAGCCCCAGCATTTT. Amino acids: CASSDLVANQPQHF.

V and J are TRBV27 and TRBJ2-2; 7 bases map to TRBD1. The ends lost 3 bases at V and 3 bases at J; junction bases unmatched: 1. Germline V lookup: CDR1 MNHEY, CDR2 SMNVEV (reference sequence). This CDR3 is 14 amino acids long. The CDR3 sequence is CASSLTGYTGELFF. CDR3 in DNA: TGTGCCAGCAGTTTGACAGGGTACACCGGGGAGCTGTTTTTT.

The chain carries TRBV14 and TRBJ1-1; D call uncertain. The V gene's germline CDR1 is SGHDN and CDR2 FVKESK. The CDR3 runs to 13 residues. Trimming shortened V by 2 bases and J by 4 bases, and 8 bases separated the two germline ends. CDR3 coding DNA: TGTGCCAGCAGCCAACTCAGATTCACTGAAGCTTTCTTT. Translating gives CASSQLRFTEAFF. The whole variable domain, filled in from reference TRBV14 and TRBJ1-1, reads EAGVTQFPSHSVIEKGQTVTLRCDPISGHDNLYWYRRVMGKEIKFLLHFVKESKQDESGMPNNRFLAERTGGTYSTLKVQPAELEDSGVYFCASSQLRFTEAFFGQGTRLTVV.

This chain connects TRBV18 to TRBJ1-4, with 10 positions matching TRBD1. Germline CDR1 reads KGHSH; CDR2 reads LQKENI. Losses at the gene ends were 2 bases for V and 5 bases for J; bases not matched to a gene: 2. This CDR3 has 15 amino acids. The CDR3 region is CASSPGDRGNEKLFF. Here the CDR3 DNA reads TGTGCCAGCTCACCAGGGGACAGGGGAAATGAAAAACTGTTTTTT.

The rearrangement links TRBV6-1 to TRBJ1-3, with D perhaps TRBD1 (6 bases). The CDR3 contains 16 residues. Germline V lookup: CDR1 MNHNS, CDR2 SASEGT. Trimming cost V 0 bases and J 0 bases, with 9 bases left between them. For the CDR3, the DNA is TGTGCCAGCAGTGAAGCGCTAGGGGGCTCTGGAAACACCATATATTTT. It translates to CASSEALGGSGNTIYF.

The chain has TRBV6-2 or TRBV6-3 and TRBJ1-1; TRBD1 is a possible D gene (5 bases). The CDR3 is 15 amino acids. V lost 1 base and J lost 5, with 14 bases in between. Germline-derived CDR1 and CDR2 are MNHEY and SVGEGT. CDR3 sequence reads: CASSYYSGTGTEAFF. The CDR3, as DNA: TGTGCCAGCAGTTACTATTCAGGGACTGGGACTGAAGCTTTCTTT.

This clone was found once. Additional DNA sequences in this sample encode the identical CDR3. The V gene is TRBV29-1, the J gene TRBJ1-1, with D unresolved. The CDR3 totals 13 residues. Germline CDR1 is SQVTM and CDR2 is ANQGSEA. Trimming shortened V by 0 bases and J by 5 bases, and 10 bases separated the two germline ends. CDR3 DNA sequence: TGCAGCGTTGAAGACAGGCTAAATACTGAAGCTTTCTTT. Protein product: CSVEDRLNTEAFF. Together with reference TRBV29-1 and TRBJ1-1, the CDR3 gives the full variable domain: SAVISQKPSRDICQRGTSLTIQCQVDSQVTMMFWYRQQPGQSLTLIATANQGSEATYESGFVIDKFPISRPNLTFSTLTVSNMSPEDSSIYLCSVEDRLNTEAFFGQGTRLTVV.

This sequence joins TRBV6-1 and TRBJ2-3; D might be TRBD1 (5 bases). Germline V gives CDR1 MNHNS, CDR2 SASEGT. This CDR3 contains 14 residues. The V and J ends lost 0 bases and 5 bases respectively, with 9 bases between them. CDR3 loop: CASSEANRGDTQYF. For the CDR3, the DNA is TGTGCCAGCAGTGAAGCAAATAGGGGAGATACGCAGTATTTT.

In its sample, this clone was seen a few times. The chain combines TRBV28 with TRBJ2-1; 15 bases map to TRBD2. The CDR3 runs to 19 residues. The germline V gene encodes CDR1 MDHEN and CDR2 SYDVKM. Unmatched junction bases numbered 9, after V lost 6 bases and J lost 0 bases. Here the CDR3 reads CASSQGGLAGGASYNEQFF. CDR3 nucleotide sequence: TGTGCCAGCAGCCAAGGGGGACTAGCGGGGGGAGCCTCCTACAATGAGCAGTTCTTC. Filled out from reference TRBV28 and TRBJ2-1, the complete variable domain reads DVKVTQSSRYLVKRTGEKVFLECVQDMDHENMFWYRQDPGLGLRLIYFSYDVKMKEKGDIPEGYSVSREKKERFSLILESASTNQTSMYLCASSQGGLAGGASYNEQFFGPGTRLTVL.

J is TRBJ1-2 and V is TRBV28, with no clear D. CDR3 size: 12 residues. CDR1 and CDR2 (germline): MDHEN, SYDVKM. V was pared by 2 bases and J by 3 bases, with 4 bases between. The CDR3 reads CASSLPDYGYTF. CDR3 bases: TGTGCCAGCAGTTTACCAGACTATGGCTACACCTTC.

The chain couples TRBV12-5 to TRBJ1-5, with 12 positions matching TRBD1. CDR3 length: 19 amino acids. V gave up 4 bases and J gave up 0 bases; unmatched junction bases: 10. The germline V gene encodes CDR1 LGHNT and CDR2 FRNRAP. The CDR3 nucleotides are TGTGCTAGTGGTTCACCCCCGGGACAGGGGGCTTCTAGCAATCAGCCCCAGCATTTT. It yields the protein CASGSPPGQGASSNQPQHF.

The V and J genes are TRBV7-7 and TRBJ2-5, with 11 nucleotides matching TRBD2. The trim removed 5 bases at V and 2 bases at J, leaving 13 bases unmatched. This CDR3 is 18 amino acids long. From germline, CDR1 is SSHAT and CDR2 FNYEAQ (reference sequence). The CDR3 DNA reads as TGTGCCAGCAGCACCATACGACTAGCGGGGACCTCTCAAGAGACCCAGTACTTC. Its translation: CASSTIRLAGTSQETQYF. Full variable domain (rest looked up from reference TRBV7-7 and TRBJ2-5): GAGVSQSPRYKVTKRGQDVTLRCDPISSHATLYWYQQALGQGPEFLTYFNYEAQPDKSGLPSDRFSAERPEGSISTLTIQRTEQRDSAMYRCASSTIRLAGTSQETQYFGPGTRLLVL.

This clone was found a few times. The rearrangement joins TRBV7-3 to TRBJ2-2, with TRBD1 identical over 11 bases. The CDR3 is 15 residues long. Germline V gene lookup returns CDR1 SGHTA and CDR2 FQGTGA. V was pared by 4 bases and J by 6 bases, with 4 bases of the junction left unmatched. CDR3 coding DNA: TGTGCCAGCAGCTCTCAGGGACAGGGGGCCGGGGAGCTGTTTTTT. Protein product: CASSSQGQGAGELFF.

This chain uses TRBV30 with TRBJ1-1; 8 nucleotides align to TRBD1. The trim removed 3 bases at V and 1 base at J, leaving 4 bases unmatched. This CDR3 comprises 14 residues. The germline gives CDR1 GTSNPN, CDR2 SVGIG (reference sequence). This chain's CDR3 is CAWSPGGWNTEAFF. The CDR3 region has the DNA TGTGCCTGGAGCCCAGGGGGCTGGAACACTGAAGCTTTCTTT. Full variable domain (rest looked up from reference TRBV30 and TRBJ1-1): SQTIHQWPATLVQPVGSPLSLECTVEGTSNPNLYWYRQAAGRGLQLLFYSVGIGQISSEVPQNLSASRPQDRQFILSSKKLLLSDSGFYLCAWSPGGWNTEAFFGQGTRLTVV.

The V gene is TRBV11-3, the J gene TRBJ2-7; 7 nucleotides match TRBD2. Germline-derived CDR1 and CDR2 are SGHNT and YENEEA. CDR3 length: 13 residues. Losses at the gene ends were 4 bases for V and 5 bases for J; bases not matched to a gene: 5. The chain's CDR3 is CASSWGGVNEQYF. The CDR3 DNA reads as TGTGCCAGCAGCTGGGGGGGGGTCAACGAGCAGTACTTC. Looking up the rest from reference TRBV11-3 and TRBJ2-7 gives the full variable domain: EAGVVQSPRYKIIEKKQPVAFWCNPISGHNTLYWYLQNLGQGPELLIRYENEEAVDDSQLPKDRFSAERLKGVDSTLKIQPAELGDSAVYLCASSWGGVNEQYFGPGTRLTVT.

This chain connects TRBV9 to TRBJ1-3; D remains unclear. CDR1 is SGDLS and CDR2 is YYNGEE in the germline V gene. The CDR3 spans 14 residues. V lost 0 bases, J lost 0 bases, and 4 bases lay in between. Here the CDR3 DNA reads TGTGCCAGCAGCGTAGGGCTCTCTGGAAACACCATATATTTT. This translates into CASSVGLSGNTIYF.

The rearrangement uses TRBV6-5 and TRBJ2-1; D call uncertain. V was cut by 8 bases and J by 6 bases, with 14 bases left in between. CDR1 is MNHEY, CDR2 SVGAGI, per germline. This CDR3 spans 13 amino acids. CDR3 bases: TGTGCCAGCTATGCAGCGTTTTTCAATGAGCAGTTCTTC. It translates to CASYAAFFNEQFF.